The 10 T cell receptor beta chains below were found in one sample sequenced in a study of cytomegalovirus exposure and HLA in healthy donors. It was with 60 Vbeta and 13 Jbeta primers that the PCR ran. This table comes from immunoSEQ multiplex PCR, and its TCRdb copy is limited to in-frame clones, with some not included. This sample lists 80,000 or so clones; its ten largest clones have about 13%. Sequencing was done on a sample of PBMCs. These receptors originate from a man over 45 in good health and CMV-seropositive.

The V gene is TRBV9, the J gene TRBJ1-3; possibly TRBD1 for D (5 bases). CDR1 is SGDLS, CDR2 YYNGEE, per germline. The CDR3 is 17 amino acids. Trimming took off 0 bases at V and 0 bases at J, with 13 bases between the two ends. The CDR3 is CASSVGGRAISGNTIYF. CDR3 DNA: TGTGCCAGCAGCGTAGGGGGCAGGGCCATCTCTGGAAACACCATATATTTT.

The CDR3 DNA follows: TGTGCCAGCAGCGTAGTCCCGTCAGGGACTGGGGCCAACGTCCTGACTTTC. Its translation: CASSVVPSGTGANVLTF. This rearrangement joins TRBV9 to TRBJ2-6; tentative D call: TRBD1 (5 bases). The germline V and J ends were trimmed by 0 bases and 2 bases, with 12 bases remaining between them. The CDR3 consists of 17 residues. Germline V gives CDR1 SGDLS, CDR2 YYNGEE.

The chain joins TRBV7-2 to TRBJ1-5; the D gene is possibly TRBD1 (6 bases). Germline V gene sequence: CDR1 SGHTA, CDR2 FQGNSA. The length of the CDR3 is 13 residues. V dropped 6 bases and J dropped 5 bases, with 11 bases sitting between them. The CDR3 nucleotides are TGTGCCAGCAGTTCCGACAGGCATCAGCCCCAGCATTTT. Its protein is CASSSDRHQPQHF.

The chain carries TRBV7-2 and TRBJ2-1; 10 nucleotides align to TRBD1. CDR3 length: 16 amino acids. V shed 5 bases and J 4 bases; nucleotides not matched to a gene: 8. Germline V gene data show CDR1 as SGHTA and CDR2 as FQGNSA. This chain's CDR3 is CASSPGPGQGYNEQFF. CDR3 in DNA: TGTGCCAGCAGCCCAGGCCCGGGACAGGGGTACAATGAGCAGTTCTTC.

The chain employs TRBV11-2 and TRBJ1-5; no firm D call. Deletions cut 1 base from V and 4 bases from J, with 5 bases between. This CDR3 has 13 amino acids. The germline CDR1 and CDR2 sequences are SGHAT and FQNNGV. In DNA form, the CDR3 reads TGTGCCAGCAGCTTAGGAGAGAATCAGCCCCAGCATTTT. Residues: CASSLGENQPQHF.

This chain uses TRBV7-8 with TRBJ1-2; D is possibly TRBD1 (6 bases). V was clipped by 0 bases and J by 0 bases, with 11 bases between them. The CDR3 totals 16 residues. Germline CDR1 SGHVS, CDR2 FQNEAQ. The DNA of the CDR3 is TGTGCCAGCAGCTTAGCCCGGACAGAATCTAACTATGGCTACACCTTC. This translates into CASSLARTESNYGYTF.

This rearrangement joins TRBV7-6 to TRBJ1-5; 7 bases are shared with TRBD1. Unmatched junction bases numbered 0, after V lost 2 bases and J lost 2 bases. The CDR3 loop spans 14 amino acids. The germline CDR1 and CDR2 sequences are SGHVS and FNYEAQ. The CDR3, as DNA: TGTGCCAGCAGCTTACAGGGGGGCAATCAGCCCCAGCATTTT. Its translation is CASSLQGGNQPQHF. The variable domain in full, with the rest retrieved from reference TRBV7-6 and TRBJ1-5, is GAGVSQSPRYKVTKRGQDVALRCDPISGHVSLYWYRQALGQGPEFLTYFNYEAQQDKSGLPNDRFSAERPEGSISTLTIQRTEQRDSAMYRCASSLQGGNQPQHFGDGTRLSIL.

This rearrangement joins TRBV9 to TRBJ1-1, with 10 positions matching TRBD1. From germline, CDR1 is SGDLS and CDR2 YYNGEE. Trimming at V came to 4 bases and at J to 5 bases, leaving 8 bases not matched to a gene. The CDR3 is made up of 15 amino acids. The CDR3, as DNA: TGTGCCAGCAGCCCCGCCGGGACAGGGGATACTGAAGCTTTCTTT. Its protein is CASSPAGTGDTEAFF.

The CDR3 region is CASSYGDTYEQYF. CDR3 sequence (DNA): TGTGCCAGCAGTTACGGGGACACCTACGAGCAGTACTTC. The chain joins TRBV6-5 to TRBJ2-7, with D tentatively TRBD1 (6 bases). V was shortened by 2 bases and J by 2 bases, with 7 bases between the two germline ends. The CDR3 runs 13 residues. The V gene's germline CDR1 is MNHEY and CDR2 SVGAGI.

V is TRBV10-1 and J is TRBJ2-2; D is unresolved. V was cut by 7 bases and J by 3 bases, with 12 bases left in between. The CDR3 runs to 14 residues. Germline CDR1 and CDR2: WNHNN and SYGVQD (reference sequence). The DNA for the CDR3 is TGCGCCAGCATGGGCTCTATAGACACCGGGGAGCTGTTTTTT. This codes for CASMGSIDTGELFF.